This is a list of T cell receptor beta chains from one sample in a study of blood T cells in healthy people across ages. TCRdb re-derived calls from the 5' RACE reads in MiXCR, one entry per CDR3 protein. The sample includes around 870,000 distinct CDR3 sequences, more than 25% of them seen just once. Sequencing was done on a sample of blood. All receptors derive from a woman aged 80 or older in good health. The CDR3 runs from the conserved cysteine through the conserved F or W. The order of the fields is J gene, clone size, D gene, V gene, CDR3 DNA, CDR3 protein. The D gene is left open where the match is weak. For some rows the clone size is stated as once, few or many, or as a class when expanded; others skip it.

J gene: TRBJ2-6
clone size: few
D gene: NA
V gene: TRBV4-3
CDR3 DNA: TGCACCAGCAGCCAAGATTGGGGAGCCTCTGGGGCCAACGTCCTGACTTTC
CDR3 protein: CTSSQDWGASGANVLTF

J gene: TRBJ2-3
clone size: few
D gene: NA
V gene: TRBV5-5
CDR3 DNA: TGTGCCAGCAGCGGAGGAAGTGGATCCACAGATACGCAGTATTTT
CDR3 protein: CASSGGSGSTDTQYF

J gene: TRBJ2-7
clone size: NA
D gene: NA
V gene: TRBV5-1
CDR3 DNA: TGTGCCGGCAGCGGCTCACCGGGCCCCCAGTCCGGCCACGAGCAGTACTTC
CDR3 protein: CAGSGSPGPQSGHEQYF

J gene: TRBJ2-1
clone size: many
D gene: NA
V gene: TRBV12-3/TRBV12-4
CDR3 DNA: TGTGCCAGCAGCCCTAGGGTGGGGGCCTTCTACAATGAGCAGTTCTTC
CDR3 protein: CASSPRVGAFYNEQFF

J gene: TRBJ1-4
clone size: many
D gene: TRBD1
V gene: TRBV20-1
CDR3 DNA: TGCAGTGCTACCATTTCAAGGGGGCTCACTAATGAAAAACTGTTTTTT
CDR3 protein: CSATISRGLTNEKLFF

J gene: TRBJ1-2
clone size: many
D gene: NA
V gene: TRBV7-2
CDR3 DNA: TGTGCCAGCAGCTTAGGTGGGGGCTACTATGGCTACACCTTC
CDR3 protein: CASSLGGGYYGYTF

J gene: TRBJ1-5
clone size: NA
D gene: TRBD1
V gene: TRBV6-2/TRBV6-3
CDR3 DNA: TGTGCCAGCACGAGACAGGGGTCGGGTCAGCCCCAGCATTTT
CDR3 protein: CASTRQGSGQPQHF

J gene: TRBJ2-5
clone size: many
D gene: TRBD2
V gene: TRBV25-1
CDR3 DNA: TGTGCCAGCAGTGGAAGACTAGCGGGGGCTGAGACCCAGTACTTC
CDR3 protein: CASSGRLAGAETQYF

J gene: TRBJ2-6
clone size: many
D gene: NA
V gene: TRBV7-2
CDR3 DNA: TGTGCCAGCATGTTCAGTTCGGCTGGGGCCAACGTCCTGACTTTC
CDR3 protein: CASMFSSAGANVLTF

J gene: TRBJ2-5
clone size: NA
D gene: TRBD2
V gene: TRBV5-1
CDR3 DNA: TGCACCAGCAGCACCGGACTAGCGGGGCAAGAGACCCAGTACTTC
CDR3 protein: CTSSTGLAGQETQYF

J gene: TRBJ2-5
clone size: many
D gene: NA
V gene: TRBV19
CDR3 DNA: TGTGCCAGTAGTACTGGGGGTGGCAAAGAGACCCAGTACTTC
CDR3 protein: CASSTGGGKETQYF

J gene: TRBJ2-1
clone size: many
D gene: TRBD1
V gene: TRBV10-3
CDR3 DNA: TGTGCCATCACCCGGACAGGGGACAATGAGCAGTTCTTC
CDR3 protein: CAITRTGDNEQFF

J gene: TRBJ2-3
clone size: many
D gene: TRBD2
V gene: TRBV7-2
CDR3 DNA: TGTGCCAGCAGCTGGACTAGCGGGGTAGGGACAGATACGCAGTATTTT
CDR3 protein: CASSWTSGVGTDTQYF

J gene: TRBJ2-3
clone size: many
D gene: NA
V gene: TRBV20-1
CDR3 DNA: TGCAGTGCCACATCGATGGCGGAGAGGGGAGGTACAGATACGCAGTATTTT
CDR3 protein: CSATSMAERGGTDTQYF

J gene: TRBJ2-1
clone size: NA
D gene: TRBD2
V gene: TRBV6-1
CDR3 DNA: TGTGCCAGCAGTGGGGGGGGGGTCACCTACAATGAGCAGTTCTTC
CDR3 protein: CASSGGGVTYNEQFF

J gene: TRBJ1-2
clone size: many
D gene: TRBD1
V gene: TRBV9
CDR3 DNA: TGTGCCAGCAGCTCCCGGACAGGGGATAACTATGGCTACACCTTC
CDR3 protein: CASSSRTGDNYGYTF

J gene: TRBJ1-1
clone size: many
D gene: TRBD1
V gene: TRBV20-1
CDR3 DNA: TGCAGTGTTAGACAGGGAGACACTGAAGCTTTCTTT
CDR3 protein: CSVRQGDTEAFF

J gene: TRBJ1-2
clone size: few
D gene: NA
V gene: TRBV2
CDR3 DNA: TGTGCCAGCAGTGAAGGGCTTGGGAATGGCTACACCTTC
CDR3 protein: CASSEGLGNGYTF

J gene: TRBJ2-7
clone size: NA
D gene: TRBD1
V gene: TRBV18
CDR3 DNA: TGTGCCAGCTCACTCACGACAGGGCCCTACGAGCAGTACTTC
CDR3 protein: CASSLTTGPYEQYF

J gene: TRBJ2-7
clone size: many
D gene: NA
V gene: TRBV20-1
CDR3 DNA: TGCAGTGCTACCTCTGTAGTTGTGAGTCCTACCTACGAGCAGTACTTC
CDR3 protein: CSATSVVVSPTYEQYF

J gene: TRBJ2-6
clone size: many
D gene: NA
V gene: TRBV10-3
CDR3 DNA: TGTGCCATCAGTGAGTCTGGACAAGTCTCTGGGGCCAACGTCCTGACTTTC
CDR3 protein: CAISESGQVSGANVLTF

J gene: TRBJ1-2
clone size: many
D gene: NA
V gene: TRBV28
CDR3 DNA: TGTGCCAGCAGTCTGGACAAGGTGCGGGGCGGTTTGGGTGGCTACACCTTC
CDR3 protein: CASSLDKVRGGLGGYTF

J gene: TRBJ1-4
clone size: NA
D gene: NA
V gene: TRBV3-1
CDR3 DNA: TGTGCCAGCAGCCAAGATCCCCAGGGGAATGAAAAACTGTTTTTT
CDR3 protein: CASSQDPQGNEKLFF

J gene: TRBJ2-7
clone size: many
D gene: NA
V gene: TRBV10-3
CDR3 DNA: TGTGCCATCAGTGAGTCGATATGGGAGGAGATGGACGAGCAGTACTTC
CDR3 protein: CAISESIWEEMDEQYF

J gene: TRBJ2-3
clone size: many
D gene: TRBD1
V gene: TRBV29-1
CDR3 DNA: TGCAGCGTGGGGAACAGGGGACCCCCGGATCAGGGTACGCAGTATTTT
CDR3 protein: CSVGNRGPPDQGTQYF

J gene: TRBJ2-4
clone size: many
D gene: TRBD1
V gene: TRBV2
CDR3 DNA: TGTGCCAGCAGGAGGGAACAGGGGGTTCAAAACATTCAGTACTTC
CDR3 protein: CASRREQGVQNIQYF

J gene: TRBJ1-3
clone size: few
D gene: NA
V gene: TRBV7-9
CDR3 DNA: TGTGCCAGCAGCTCCCCGGGACGGACCTCTGGAAACACCATATATTTT
CDR3 protein: CASSSPGRTSGNTIYF

J gene: TRBJ2-6
clone size: few
D gene: TRBD1
V gene: TRBV2
CDR3 DNA: TGTGCCAGCAGTGAACAGGGGGCGAGAGTATTTGGGGCCAACGTCCTGACTTTC
CDR3 protein: CASSEQGARVFGANVLTF

J gene: TRBJ2-1
clone size: NA
D gene: TRBD2
V gene: TRBV11-3
CDR3 DNA: TGTGCCAGCAGCGACCCGGGACTAGCGGGGCCTAATGAGCAGTTCTTC
CDR3 protein: CASSDPGLAGPNEQFF

J gene: TRBJ2-5
clone size: once
D gene: NA
V gene: TRBV29-1
CDR3 DNA: TGCAGCGTTGCCAGCCAAGAGACCCAGTACTTC
CDR3 protein: CSVASQETQYF

J gene: TRBJ2-3
clone size: many
D gene: NA
V gene: TRBV7-8
CDR3 DNA: TGTGCCAGCAGAAAGAGGACTAACACAGATACGCAGTATTTT
CDR3 protein: CASRKRTNTDTQYF

J gene: TRBJ2-4
clone size: NA
D gene: TRBD1
V gene: TRBV7-2
CDR3 DNA: TGTGCCAGCAGCCCGTGGACAGGACTAGCCAAAAACATTCAGTACTTC
CDR3 protein: CASSPWTGLAKNIQYF

J gene: TRBJ1-2
clone size: many
D gene: NA
V gene: TRBV5-6
CDR3 DNA: TGTGCCAGCAGTTGGGTTGACAGGTCCTATGGCTACACCTTC
CDR3 protein: CASSWVDRSYGYTF

J gene: TRBJ2-5
clone size: many
D gene: NA
V gene: TRBV6-6
CDR3 DNA: TGTGCCAGCAGTTACGGGCAGCAGACTAGGGAGACCCAGTACTTC
CDR3 protein: CASSYGQQTRETQYF

J gene: TRBJ1-2
clone size: many
D gene: TRBD1
V gene: TRBV7-9
CDR3 DNA: TGTGCCAGCAGCCGAGGGACAGGGGTTTACTATGGCTACACCTTC
CDR3 protein: CASSRGTGVYYGYTF

J gene: TRBJ2-5
clone size: NA
D gene: TRBD1
V gene: TRBV5-1
CDR3 DNA: TGCGCCAGCAGCTTGGCCGGGACAGGGGCCTACAATGAGCAGTACTTC
CDR3 protein: CASSLAGTGAYNEQYF

J gene: TRBJ2-1
clone size: many
D gene: NA
V gene: TRBV7-9
CDR3 DNA: TGTGCCAGCAGCTTAGGGTTGCGGGGAATACGGAATGAGCAGTTCTTC
CDR3 protein: CASSLGLRGIRNEQFF

J gene: TRBJ1-2
clone size: many
D gene: TRBD1
V gene: TRBV6-6
CDR3 DNA: TGTGCCAGCTCCTACCAGGGGGACGGCTACACCTTC
CDR3 protein: CASSYQGDGYTF

J gene: TRBJ2-5
clone size: many
D gene: TRBD2
V gene: TRBV20-1
CDR3 DNA: TGCAGTGCTAGAATAGCGGGGGGGTTAGAGACCCAGTACTTC
CDR3 protein: CSARIAGGLETQYF

J gene: TRBJ2-1
clone size: many
D gene: TRBD2
V gene: TRBV6-2/TRBV6-3
CDR3 DNA: TGTGCCAGCAGATCCCTAGCGGGGGCTTTCAATGAGCAGTTCTTC
CDR3 protein: CASRSLAGAFNEQFF

J gene: TRBJ2-7
clone size: many
D gene: NA
V gene: TRBV20-1
CDR3 DNA: TGCAGTGCTAGAGGGGATGGGTACTACGAGCAGTACTTC
CDR3 protein: CSARGDGYYEQYF

J gene: TRBJ1-2
clone size: NA
D gene: NA
V gene: TRBV20-1
CDR3 DNA: TGCAGTGCTAGAGGGGGAACCGGGGCCTATGGCTACACCTTC
CDR3 protein: CSARGGTGAYGYTF

J gene: TRBJ1-5
clone size: NA
D gene: TRBD1
V gene: TRBV6-2/TRBV6-3
CDR3 DNA: TGTGCCAGCACGGGGACAGGGGACATAGTCCCCAATCAGCCCCAGCATTTT
CDR3 protein: CASTGTGDIVPNQPQHF

J gene: TRBJ2-1
clone size: many
D gene: NA
V gene: TRBV3-1
CDR3 DNA: TGTGCCACGTACGACGGCTCCTACAATGAGCAGTTCTTC
CDR3 protein: CATYDGSYNEQFF

J gene: TRBJ2-7
clone size: NA
D gene: NA
V gene: TRBV2
CDR3 DNA: TGTGCCAGCAAACCTCAGCCAGGAGACTACGAGCAGTACTTC
CDR3 protein: CASKPQPGDYEQYF

J gene: TRBJ1-1
clone size: few
D gene: NA
V gene: TRBV29-1
CDR3 DNA: TGCAGCGTTGGGGTGGGGGGAAACACTGAAGCTTTCTTT
CDR3 protein: CSVGVGGNTEAFF

J gene: TRBJ2-5
clone size: NA
D gene: NA
V gene: TRBV18
CDR3 DNA: TGTGCCAGCTCACCACCCGTCAACCAAGAGACCCAGTACTTC
CDR3 protein: CASSPPVNQETQYF

J gene: TRBJ2-7
clone size: many
D gene: NA
V gene: TRBV11-2
CDR3 DNA: TGTGCCAGCCTACAGGGTTACGAGCAGTACTTC
CDR3 protein: CASLQGYEQYF

J gene: TRBJ2-3
clone size: many
D gene: NA
V gene: TRBV10-3
CDR3 DNA: TGTGCCATCAGTGAGCTCTCAGATACGCAGTATTTT
CDR3 protein: CAISELSDTQYF

J gene: TRBJ2-7
clone size: many
D gene: NA
V gene: TRBV7-2
CDR3 DNA: TGTGCCAGCAGCTCCCGGGACGGGGTCTACGAGCAGTACTTC
CDR3 protein: CASSSRDGVYEQYF

J gene: TRBJ2-1
clone size: NA
D gene: NA
V gene: TRBV7-2
CDR3 DNA: TGTGCCAGCAGCTCCCGACGGGGAGTGGGTGAGCAGTTCTTC
CDR3 protein: CASSSRRGVGEQFF

J gene: TRBJ2-7
clone size: many
D gene: NA
V gene: TRBV6-5
CDR3 DNA: TGTGCCAGCAAAGGGACCAAGTCCTACGAGCAGTACTTC
CDR3 protein: CASKGTKSYEQYF